The text below deals with one T cell receptor (beta chain). Its antigen is not yet known. An end of the junction does not agree with germline; a read error may underlie this. The germline V gene yields LGHNA for CDR1 and YSLEER for CDR2. Inclusive of the bounding cysteine and phenylalanine, the CDR3 is 13 residues long. The entry retains the CDR3 DNA only, 39 bases that are in frame from base 1. The sample originates from a study of tumor and adjacent non-tumor tissue in lung cancer listed by TCRdb under 2018. About the study as a whole: By cancer type, the cohort comprised approximately twelve adenocarcinoma patients, a couple of squamous cell carcinoma patients and 1 small cell lung cancer patient. TCRbeta CDR3 sequencing was performed on 30 to 35 paired specimens, with one tumor sample and one normal lung sample collected per patient. The study compared bulk TCRbeta repertoires between lung tumor tissue and matched distant non-tumor lung tissue from around 16 lung cancer patients. Sequencing produced 125,075,908 productive TCRbeta reads in total, an average of approximately 3.9 million reads per sample. The 15 or so patients were aged about 30 to 76 years, included 10 men and 5 women, and had TNM stage I to III disease.

What the authors observed across the whole study: Tumor tissue showed significantly greater TCR diversity (inverse Simpson) than normal lung tissue (roughly 430 vs 170, P = 0.0075, Mann-Whitney U test). Neither the sequencing platform nor unique molecular identifiers are mentioned in the methods. Because peripheral blood was not sequenced, blood TCRbeta repertoires in the lung cancer patients of the study were not examined. The top 100 clones accounted for a significantly larger cumulative portion of the repertoire in normal lung than in tumor tissue. Only around 15 patients were included in the cohort, and the need for larger samples and more detailed clinical data was noted by the authors. Younger patients had significantly higher TCR diversity, and higher tumor TCR diversity was associated with shorter overall and disease-free survival.

RNA was isolated from bulk unsorted tissue, and RNA quality was assessed with a NanoDrop ND-1000 and an Agilent 2100. Donors were newly diagnosed lung cancer patients admitted for thoracic surgery in China between August and November 2014, without prior chemotherapy. The study excluded patients who had received radiotherapy or chemotherapy before or who had another cancer at the same time. Pieces of surgical tissue measuring about 1-2.2 cm3 were kept in RNAlater solution and stored at -80 degrees C until use. Preparation of the library involved multiplex PCR. The sequencer listed for this sample is Illumina HiSeq 2500. Following protocols modified from ARM-PCR, the researchers constructed TCRbeta libraries through three rounds of nested PCR with primers (Table S4). Before sequencing, PCR products of 200-500 bp were excised from the gel and purified with the QIAquick gel extraction kit. The authors' analysis ran thus. Trimmomatic was used to clean the reads, FLASH merged the cleaned reads into complete CDR3 sequences, and MiTCR assigned the sequences to V(D)J germline segments. Clonal diversity was computed as the inverse Simpson's index with VDJtools. A read counted as productive if the sequence was in-frame and lacked a premature stop codon. The raw public reads went through TCRdb reprocessing: fastp at Q25, MiXCR clone calling, in-frame beta chains kept. Duplicate CDR3 protein sequences are folded into a single record with the most common DNA and genes. For this entry, the V and J calls and clone size follow TCRdb and not the study's own pipeline. The table for this sample lists roughly 120,000 distinct CDR3 sequences; approximately 71% of them were counted only once. Of the sample, around a third is held by the ten largest clones.

Material: lung tumor tissue. The rearrangement joined TRBV4-3 to TRBJ2-7; the D gene is not confidently resolved. The sequence was obtained from a woman aged 60 to 75 with non-small cell lung cancer. The DNA sequence is TGCGCCAGCAGCCGAGAGAGCAGCTTGGAGCGGTACTTC. Its protein is CASSRESSLERYF.